The 15 T cell receptor beta chains presented below share a single source sample, sequenced in a study of blood T cell repertoires in COVID-19 (TCRdb year 2020). Receptors were amplified or captured by the immunoSEQ multiplex PCR assay. TCRdb holds this immuneACCESS table with in-frame rearrangements only. Some clones are missing; in checked studies, unresolved V genes explain under half, and the rest has no known cause. Counted in this sample were about 250,000 clones; 84% of them appeared once. The ten largest clones capture under 4.5% of the sample. Sequences were obtained from peripheral blood. The receptors shown here come from a middle-aged man with acute or convalescent COVID-19.

The genes are TRBV6-5 and TRBJ2-5; D is perhaps TRBD1 (5 bases). Trimming left V 8 bases short and J 4 bases short, with 8 bases between. This CDR3 spans 11 amino acids. The germline V gene has CDR1 MNHEY and CDR2 SVGAGI. This CDR3 reads CASGRAETQYF. In nucleotides, the CDR3 is TGTGCCAGCGGCAGGGCAGAGACCCAGTACTTC.

The V call is TRBV7-2, the J call TRBJ1-2; maybe TRBD1 (5 bases). The CDR3 is 13 residues long. From germline, CDR1 is SGHTA and CDR2 FQGNSA. V lost 3 bases and J 3 bases, leaving 8 bases between the germline ends. As DNA, the CDR3 is TGTGCCAGCAGCTTGCGCAGGGACTATGGCTACACCTTC. It translates to CASSLRRDYGYTF.

The chain links TRBV19 to TRBJ1-5; 7 bases line up with TRBD1. Germline trimming cut 6 bases from V and 3 bases from J; bases unmatched to any gene: 8. The CDR3 length is 15 residues. The V gene's germline CDR1 is LNHDA and CDR2 SQIVND (reference sequence). The CDR3 is CASRALTGANQPQHF. In nucleotides, the CDR3 is TGTGCCAGTAGAGCCCTTACAGGGGCCAATCAGCCCCAGCATTTT.

In this sample, this clone turned up once. The V and J genes are TRBV4-2 and TRBJ2-7; 7 nucleotides align to TRBD1. With V trimmed by 1 base and J by 1 base, 4 bases remained unmatched. Germline values: CDR1 LGHNA, CDR2 YNFKEQ. This CDR3 comprises 15 residues. Here the CDR3 reads CASSQATGQSYEQYF. The CDR3, as DNA: TGTGCCAGCAGCCAAGCCACGGGACAGTCCTACGAGCAGTACTTC.

This clone was detected a few times. The chain joins TRBV5-1 to TRBJ2-3; TRBD2 agrees at 11 bases. With V trimmed by 3 bases and J by 4 bases, 10 bases remained unmatched. This CDR3 is 17 amino acids long. Germline V gives CDR1 SGHRS, CDR2 YFSETQ. The CDR3 coding sequence is TGCGCCAGCAGCTCGTATAAACTAGCGGGAGAGTCAGATACGCAGTATTTT. Amino acid sequence: CASSSYKLAGESDTQYF.

The V call is TRBV5-8, the J call TRBJ1-3; D gene unclear. The CDR3 covers 13 residues. From germline, CDR1 is SGHTS and CDR2 YDEGEE. The germline V and J ends were trimmed by 4 bases and 4 bases, with 9 bases remaining between them. The CDR3 reads CASSRDRGNTIYF. DNA for the CDR3: TGTGCCAGCAGCCGGGATCGCGGAAACACCATATATTTT.

The chain employs TRBV10-1 and TRBJ2-7, with 9 bases matching TRBD2. After removal of 2 bases from V and 7 bases from J, the junction contained 9 bases not matched to a gene. CDR3 size: 15 residues. Germline V gene lookup returns CDR1 WNHNN and CDR2 SYGVQD (reference sequence). CDR3 coding DNA: TGCGCCAGCAGTGAGACGATAGCGGGAGTTTGGGAGCAGTACTTC. Its protein is CASSETIAGVWEQYF.

The CDR3 bases are TGTGCCAGCAGTTTAATACAGGGAAAAGCCTACGAGCAGTACTTC. This translates into CASSLIQGKAYEQYF. The chain recombines TRBV27 with TRBJ2-7; tentative D call: TRBD1 (6 bases). CDR1 is MNHEY, CDR2 SMNVEV, per germline (reference sequence). Trimming pared 2 bases from V and 2 bases from J, leaving 13 bases between. The CDR3 is 15 amino acids.

The chain recombines TRBV4-2 with TRBJ1-2; 8 nucleotides line up with TRBD1. Germline CDR1 is LGHNA and CDR2 is YNFKEQ. V shed 5 bases and J 4 bases; nucleotides not matched to a gene: 9. The CDR3 covers 15 residues. The CDR3 DNA reads TGTGCCAGCAGCTACCAAACAGGGGGGAGCTATGGCTACACCTTC. It yields the protein CASSYQTGGSYGYTF.

This clone was detected once. The V gene is TRBV24-1, the J gene TRBJ1-2; 7 bases are shared with TRBD1. The CDR3 totals 13 residues. CDR1 is KGHDR, CDR2 SFDVKD, per germline. Trimming cost V 5 bases and J 2 bases; bases outside gene matches: 1. CDR3 DNA sequence: TGTGCCACCAGTGCACAGGGGAACTATGGCTACACCTTC. Protein sequence: CATSAQGNYGYTF.

The chain links TRBV9 to TRBJ2-2; 8 bases map to TRBD2. The trim removed 6 bases at V and 6 bases at J, leaving 19 bases unmatched. Germline lookup yields CDR1 SGDLS and CDR2 YYNGEE. This CDR3 contains 18 residues. The DNA of the CDR3 is TGTGCCAGCACCCACCCGAGGGCGGGAGGTGCATCCGCCGGGGAGCTGTTTTTT. Translation gives CASTHPRAGGASAGELFF.

This clone was seen a single time. The chain combines TRBV6-5 with TRBJ1-6; the match to TRBD1 covers 7 bases. Trimming cost V 5 bases and J 9 bases; bases outside gene matches: 10. The CDR3 covers 15 residues. Germline CDR1 MNHEY, CDR2 SVGAGI. The CDR3 nucleotides read TGTGCCAGCAGTACAAGACAGGGCGATTCTTCACCCCTCCACTTT. It is translated as CASSTRQGDSSPLHF.

The chain links TRBV5-1 to TRBJ2-5; 12 positions match TRBD2. This CDR3 is 17 amino acids long. V trimming: 4 bases; J trimming: 3 bases; junction bases outside the gene matches: 10. Germline V gives CDR1 SGHRS, CDR2 YFSETQ. The chain's CDR3 is CASSPGTTSGRKETQYF. The DNA of the CDR3 is TGCGCCAGCAGCCCCGGAACGACTAGCGGGAGAAAAGAGACCCAGTACTTC.

This chain connects TRBV10-3 to TRBJ1-1; D perhaps matches TRBD1 (5 bases). This CDR3 is built from 15 residues. V lost 3 bases and J 7 bases, leaving 18 bases between the germline ends. The germline V gene has CDR1 ENHRY and CDR2 SYGVKD. CDR3 sequence reads: CAISDSMEGTLEAFF. The DNA for the CDR3 is TGTGCCATCAGTGATTCTATGGAGGGGACGCTTGAAGCTTTCTTT.

The CDR3 bases are TGTGCCAGCACTCTAGGGGCCAACGTCCTGACTTTC. Translating it yields CASTLGANVLTF. The rearrangement uses TRBV2 and TRBJ2-6; D not resolved. Germline V gene data show CDR1 as SNHLY and CDR2 as FYNNEI. The CDR3 runs to 12 residues. Between the trimmed V and J ends, which lost 7 bases and 4 bases, there was a span of 5 bases.